Listed below are T cell receptor beta chains from one sample, sequenced in a study of T cell responses to AZD1222 COVID-19 vaccine. Profiling relied on immunoSEQ multiplex PCR, and the TCRdb table lists in-frame clones only, not all of them. The sample shows approximately 83,000 clones, around nine tenths of them seen only once. Sequenced here: peripheral blood, sampled on day 0 of MenACWY control vaccination. The receptors here all came from an adult in good health. Both conserved end residues are part of each CDR3. D genes are given only for firm matches. Clone size, where shown, is once, few, many, or a class for clones that have expanded.

j_call: TRBJ1-2
clone_size: .
d_call: TRBD1
v_call: TRBV5-8
cdr3_aa: CASSYPGGEWYGYTF
cdr3_nt: TGTGCCAGCAGCTACCCAGGGGGCGAATGGTATGGCTACACCTTC

j_call: TRBJ1-5
clone_size: once
d_call: .
v_call: TRBV4-3
cdr3_aa: CASSQDGGGNQPQHF
cdr3_nt: TGCGCCAGCAGCCAAGATGGGGGGGGCAATCAGCCCCAGCATTTT

j_call: TRBJ2-2
clone_size: few
d_call: .
v_call: TRBV2
cdr3_aa: CASSLAGIGELFF
cdr3_nt: TGTGCCAGCAGCCTGGCGGGAATCGGGGAGCTGTTTTTT

j_call: TRBJ2-1
clone_size: .
d_call: .
v_call: TRBV12-3/TRBV12-4
cdr3_aa: CASSFEGWNEQFF
cdr3_nt: TGTGCCAGCAGCTTTGAGGGTTGGAATGAGCAGTTCTTC

j_call: TRBJ2-7
clone_size: few
d_call: .
v_call: TRBV12-3/TRBV12-4
cdr3_aa: CASLSDLERQYF
cdr3_nt: TGTGCCAGCCTTTCCGATTTGGAGAGACAGTACTTC

j_call: TRBJ1-1
clone_size: .
d_call: .
v_call: TRBV27
cdr3_aa: CASSSADGVIAFF
cdr3_nt: TGTGCCAGCAGTTCTGCCGACGGGGTTATAGCTTTCTTT

j_call: TRBJ1-1
clone_size: .
d_call: .
v_call: TRBV5-1
cdr3_aa: CASSLRLEGTEAFF
cdr3_nt: TGCGCCAGCAGCTTGCGGTTGGAGGGCACTGAAGCTTTCTTT

j_call: TRBJ1-3
clone_size: .
d_call: .
v_call: TRBV6-5
cdr3_aa: CASSVGPGSGNTIYF
cdr3_nt: TGTGCCAGCAGCGTCGGACCGGGCTCTGGAAACACCATATATTTT

j_call: TRBJ1-1
clone_size: .
d_call: .
v_call: TRBV5-8
cdr3_aa: CASSKRSTENTEAFF
cdr3_nt: TGTGCCAGCAGTAAAAGGTCTACGGAGAACACTGAAGCTTTCTTT

j_call: TRBJ2-3
clone_size: .
d_call: TRBD1
v_call: TRBV6-6
cdr3_aa: CASSSGQGTDTQYF
cdr3_nt: TGTGCCAGCAGTTCCGGACAGGGCACAGATACGCAGTATTTT

j_call: TRBJ1-5
clone_size: .
d_call: TRBD1
v_call: TRBV19
cdr3_aa: CASSLRTGTGRFGGNQPQHF
cdr3_nt: TGTGCCAGTAGTCTCCGAACCGGGACAGGTAGATTTGGGGGCAATCAGCCCCAGCATTTT

j_call: TRBJ2-6
clone_size: .
d_call: TRBD1
v_call: TRBV11-2
cdr3_aa: CASSRQGTGANVLTF
cdr3_nt: TGTGCCAGCAGCCGACAGGGGACGGGGGCCAACGTCCTGACTTTC

j_call: TRBJ2-7
clone_size: .
d_call: .
v_call: TRBV6-5
cdr3_aa: CATRGIGQQAEQYF
cdr3_nt: TGTGCCACCAGGGGTATCGGGCAGCAGGCAGAGCAGTACTTC

j_call: TRBJ1-2
clone_size: .
d_call: .
v_call: TRBV16
cdr3_aa: CASSQSSGYSGGGGYTF
cdr3_nt: TGTGCCAGCAGCCAATCATCGGGGTACAGTGGTGGTGGTGGCTACACCTTC

j_call: TRBJ2-3
clone_size: .
d_call: TRBD1
v_call: TRBV23-1
cdr3_aa: CASSQWAGGTDTQYF
cdr3_nt: TGCGCCAGCAGTCAATGGGCAGGGGGAACAGATACGCAGTATTTT

j_call: TRBJ2-7
clone_size: .
d_call: .
v_call: TRBV27
cdr3_aa: CASSLSIKGRGIFYEQYF
cdr3_nt: TGTGCCAGCAGTTTATCGATTAAAGGCAGGGGAATCTTCTACGAGCAGTACTTC

j_call: TRBJ2-1
clone_size: .
d_call: .
v_call: TRBV6-4
cdr3_aa: CASSIAGASSGSSYNEQFF
cdr3_nt: TGTGCCAGCAGTATCGCAGGGGCCTCCTCGGGTAGCTCCTACAATGAGCAGTTCTTC

j_call: TRBJ1-4
clone_size: .
d_call: .
v_call: TRBV27
cdr3_aa: CASSSLGTSGANEKLFF
cdr3_nt: TGTGCCAGCAGTTCCCTAGGGACGTCGGGAGCTAATGAAAAACTGTTTTTT

j_call: TRBJ2-7
clone_size: .
d_call: TRBD1
v_call: TRBV7-9
cdr3_aa: CASSLSWDRSAFEQYF
cdr3_nt: TGTGCCAGCAGCTTATCCTGGGACAGGTCTGCTTTTGAGCAGTACTTC

j_call: TRBJ2-6
clone_size: .
d_call: .
v_call: TRBV9
cdr3_aa: CASSVGRNSGANVLTF
cdr3_nt: TGTGCCAGCAGCGTAGGTCGGAACTCTGGGGCCAACGTCCTGACTTTC

j_call: TRBJ1-3
clone_size: .
d_call: TRBD1
v_call: TRBV28
cdr3_aa: CASSPDRGAGNTIYF
cdr3_nt: TGTGCCAGCAGCCCGGACAGGGGTGCTGGAAACACCATATATTTT

j_call: TRBJ2-7
clone_size: once
d_call: .
v_call: TRBV11-3
cdr3_aa: CASSLMQDHEQYF
cdr3_nt: TGTGCCAGCAGCTTGATGCAGGACCACGAGCAGTACTTC

j_call: TRBJ1-1
clone_size: .
d_call: .
v_call: TRBV11-2
cdr3_aa: CASSPALGSRGTEAFF
cdr3_nt: TGTGCCAGCAGCCCAGCGTTGGGCAGCCGAGGGACTGAAGCTTTCTTT

j_call: TRBJ2-1
clone_size: .
d_call: .
v_call: TRBV10-1
cdr3_aa: CASSEGYNEQFF
cdr3_nt: TGCGCCAGCAGTGAGGGCTACAATGAGCAGTTCTTC

j_call: TRBJ1-2
clone_size: .
d_call: .
v_call: TRBV15
cdr3_aa: CATSPQLLADYGYTF
cdr3_nt: TGTGCCACCAGCCCGCAACTGCTGGCGGACTATGGCTACACCTTC

j_call: TRBJ2-3
clone_size: once
d_call: TRBD2
v_call: TRBV4-1
cdr3_aa: CASSQEPGLGVTDTQYF
cdr3_nt: TGCGCCAGCAGCCAAGAGCCGGGACTAGGAGTAACAGATACGCAGTATTTT

j_call: TRBJ1-3
clone_size: .
d_call: TRBD1
v_call: TRBV12-3/TRBV12-4
cdr3_aa: CASNRDSRDTIYF
cdr3_nt: TGTGCCAGCAACCGGGACAGTCGTGACACCATATATTTT

j_call: TRBJ1-5
clone_size: .
d_call: .
v_call: TRBV6-5
cdr3_aa: CASSYSGATNQPQHF
cdr3_nt: TGTGCCAGCAGTTACTCAGGGGCTACCAATCAGCCCCAGCATTTT

j_call: TRBJ1-4
clone_size: .
d_call: TRBD1
v_call: TRBV5-5
cdr3_aa: CASSLDGQEATNEKLFF
cdr3_nt: TGTGCCAGCAGCTTGGACGGACAGGAGGCAACTAATGAAAAACTGTTTTTT

j_call: TRBJ2-3
clone_size: .
d_call: TRBD1
v_call: TRBV5-1
cdr3_aa: CASSLGQSTDTQYF
cdr3_nt: TGCGCCAGCAGCCTGGGACAGTCCACAGATACGCAGTATTTT

j_call: TRBJ1-5
clone_size: .
d_call: TRBD1
v_call: TRBV12-3/TRBV12-4
cdr3_aa: CASSKTGDQPQHF
cdr3_nt: TGTGCCAGCAGTAAGACAGGGGATCAGCCCCAGCATTTT

j_call: TRBJ1-3
clone_size: .
d_call: .
v_call: TRBV20-1
cdr3_aa: CSASMDSGGNTIYF
cdr3_nt: TGCAGTGCTAGTATGGACTCAGGGGGAAACACCATATATTTT

j_call: TRBJ1-2
clone_size: .
d_call: TRBD1
v_call: TRBV28
cdr3_aa: CASSPGQGAGGYTF
cdr3_nt: TGTGCCAGCAGTCCTGGACAGGGGGCCGGTGGCTACACCTTC

j_call: TRBJ2-1
clone_size: .
d_call: TRBD2
v_call: TRBV23-1
cdr3_aa: CASSQLAGVHNEQFF
cdr3_nt: TGCGCCAGCAGTCAGCTCGCGGGAGTCCACAATGAGCAGTTCTTC

j_call: TRBJ2-3
clone_size: .
d_call: .
v_call: TRBV10-1
cdr3_aa: CASSENPGPPKDTQYF
cdr3_nt: TGCGCCAGCAGTGAAAATCCGGGGCCCCCCAAGGATACGCAGTATTTT

j_call: TRBJ2-5
clone_size: .
d_call: TRBD1
v_call: TRBV24-1
cdr3_aa: CATSAHRDRNQETQYF
cdr3_nt: TGTGCCACCAGTGCCCACCGGGACAGGAATCAAGAGACCCAGTACTTC

j_call: TRBJ2-3
clone_size: .
d_call: .
v_call: TRBV5-1
cdr3_aa: CASSLRPQTTDTQYF
cdr3_nt: TGCGCCAGCAGCTTGCGGCCACAGACCACAGATACGCAGTATTTT

j_call: TRBJ1-1
clone_size: .
d_call: .
v_call: TRBV6-5
cdr3_aa: CASRENTEAFF
cdr3_nt: TGTGCCAGCAGGGAGAACACTGAAGCTTTCTTT